This passage covers 21 T cell receptor beta chains from one sample sequenced in a study of OX40 agonist ivuxolimab in advanced cancers. Using immunoSEQ multiplex PCR, the repertoire was profiled, and TCRdb retains in-frame clones only, with some absent. The data show 45,000 to 55,000 clones, roughly 94% seen once. Sequencing used CD4+ or CD8+ T cells sorted from blood, obtained in a trial of the OX40 agonist ivuxolimab. The origin of the receptors is an adult with an advanced solid tumor such as melanoma, head and neck, liver or kidney cancer.

For the CDR3, the DNA is TGTGCCAGCAGCGGGGAGGACAGGAATCCCACTGGAAACACCATATATTTT. This encodes CASSGEDRNPTGNTIYF. The rearrangement uses TRBV9 and TRBJ1-3, with TRBD1 matching 7 bases. The CDR3 covers 17 residues. Germline V gives CDR1 SGDLS, CDR2 YYNGEE. With V trimmed by 3 bases and J by 2 bases, 11 bases remained unmatched.

The chain combines TRBV27 with TRBJ2-1; 9 nucleotides agree with TRBD2. The CDR3 covers 15 residues. The germline gives CDR1 MNHEY, CDR2 SMNVEV (reference sequence). The junction had 3 bases not matched to a gene; V was cut back by 3 bases and J by 3 bases. The CDR3 sequence is CASSFSGSFYNEQFF. In DNA form, the CDR3 reads TGTGCCAGCAGTTTTAGCGGGAGCTTCTACAATGAGCAGTTCTTC.

This CDR3 reads CSAKGGSGQPQHF. CDR3 nucleotides: TGCAGCGCCAAGGGGGGGTCTGGACAGCCCCAGCATTTT. The chain couples TRBV29-1 to TRBJ1-5, with D maybe TRBD1 (6 bases). The V gene lost 7 bases and the J gene lost 7 bases, with 17 bases spanning the gap. Germline CDR1 and CDR2: SQVTM and ANQGSEA. This CDR3 is built from 13 residues.

V gene TRBV19 combines with J gene TRBJ2-1, with no clear D. With 2 bases removed from V and 10 bases from J, the gap between germline ends came to 9 bases. The germline V gene has CDR1 LNHDA and CDR2 SQIVND (reference sequence). The CDR3 sequence is 12 residues long. DNA of the CDR3: TGTGCCAGTAGTATACGGTCTAGGGAGCAGTTCTTC. Translated: CASSIRSREQFF.

This clone was counted only a few times. The CDR3 loop is CASTPGTSSSEQYF. The CDR3 DNA reads TGTGCCAGTACCCCCGGAACTAGCTCATCCGAGCAGTACTTC. V gene TRBV19 combines with J gene TRBJ2-7; D may be TRBD2 (6 bases). Germline V lookup: CDR1 LNHDA, CDR2 SQIVND (reference sequence). V dropped 7 bases and J dropped 6 bases, with 19 bases sitting between them. This CDR3 spans 14 amino acids.

V is TRBV5-1 and J is TRBJ2-7, with D possibly TRBD1 on 5 matching bases. The CDR3 consists of 14 residues. Trimming cost V 0 bases and J 3 bases, with 10 bases left between them. Germline V gene lookup returns CDR1 SGHRS and CDR2 YFSETQ. Written as DNA, the CDR3 is TGCGCCAGCAGCTTGGGGGGCCTAAGCTACGAGCAGTACTTC. The encoded protein is CASSLGGLSYEQYF.

The chain recombines TRBV7-9 with TRBJ2-1; the D gene is possibly TRBD2 (5 bases). Looked up from germline, CDR1 is SEHNR and CDR2 is FQNEAQ (reference sequence). The CDR3 loop spans 15 amino acids. The V end was cut by 1 base, the J end by 3 bases, with 10 bases between. CDR3 sequence reads: CASSLVPSRYNEQFF. CDR3 DNA sequence: TGTGCCAGCAGCTTAGTTCCTAGCCGCTACAATGAGCAGTTCTTC.

The rearrangement joins TRBV27 to TRBJ2-7; 8 nucleotides line up with TRBD1. Unmatched junction bases numbered 2, after V lost 3 bases and J lost 1 base. The CDR3 runs 14 residues. In germline, CDR1 is MNHEY, CDR2 SMNVEV (reference sequence). CDR3 DNA sequence: TGTGCCAGCAGTTTTAGGGACAGGTCCTACGAGCAGTACTTC. Translated, it gives CASSFRDRSYEQYF.

The table lists this clone with a few counts. The rearrangement uses TRBV4-2 and TRBJ2-7; TRBD2 might be the D (6 bases). The CDR3 has 15 residues. CDR1 and CDR2 from the germline V gene are LGHNA and YNFKEQ. Trimming shortened V by 4 bases and J by 5 bases, and 18 bases separated the two germline ends. The CDR3 coding sequence is TGTGCCAGCAGCCCCAACGGGGGAGGCTACAACGAGCAGTACTTC. Translating it yields CASSPNGGGYNEQYF.

The J gene is TRBJ2-3, the V gene TRBV2; TRBD1 might be the D (6 bases). Germline values: CDR1 SNHLY, CDR2 FYNNEI. The CDR3 length is 15 residues. Trimming took off 10 bases at V and 0 bases at J, with 17 bases between the two ends. CDR3 residues: CATIEGGVSTDTQYF. For the CDR3, the DNA is TGTGCCACCATCGAAGGGGGAGTAAGCACAGATACGCAGTATTTT.

This chain joins TRBV27 and TRBJ2-5; 7 bases map to TRBD2. V gave up 5 bases and J gave up 3 bases; unmatched junction bases: 6. The length of the CDR3 is 14 residues. CDR1 MNHEY and CDR2 SMNVEV come from the germline V gene (reference sequence). CDR3 nucleotide sequence: TGTGCCAGCAGTCTTATAGCGGGTGAAGAGACCCAGTACTTC. As protein: CASSLIAGEETQYF.

This clone was detected only once. V is TRBV27 and J is TRBJ2-7; perhaps TRBD2 as D (5 bases). Trimming took 11 bases from V and 4 from J, leaving 15 bases between them. CDR1 and CDR2 (germline): MNHEY, SMNVEV (reference sequence). The CDR3 consists of 12 residues. The CDR3 nucleotides are TGTGCCGTCCGGGGTGGCCCTTACGAGCAGTACTTC. It translates to CAVRGGPYEQYF.

This chain uses TRBV9 with TRBJ2-1, with D perhaps matching TRBD2 (6 bases). V was shortened by 3 bases and J by 0 bases, with 13 bases between the two germline ends. Looked up from germline, CDR1 is SGDLS and CDR2 is YYNGEE. There are 16 residues in the CDR3. The CDR3 reads CASSASSGHSYNEQFF. The CDR3 DNA is TGTGCCAGCAGCGCAAGTAGCGGACACTCCTACAATGAGCAGTTCTTC.

The rearrangement uses TRBV19 and TRBJ1-5, with D perhaps TRBD1 (6 bases). The CDR3 is 21 amino acids. Trimming shortened V by 4 bases and J by 4 bases, and 32 bases separated the two germline ends. CDR1 and CDR2 from the germline V gene are LNHDA and SQIVND (reference sequence). The chain's CDR3 is CASSTTPWTTALSDRNQPQHF. The CDR3 bases are TGTGCCAGTAGTACTACGCCGTGGACTACAGCTTTATCAGACAGGAATCAGCCCCAGCATTTT.

The J gene is TRBJ2-2, the V gene TRBV5-1; maybe TRBD2 (6 bases). The CDR3 covers 16 residues. Germline lookup yields CDR1 SGHRS and CDR2 YFSETQ. Trimming took 3 bases from V and 5 from J, leaving 17 bases between them. CDR3 nucleotide sequence: TGCGCCAGCAGCTACCGGGACTGGGCCGGGACCGGGGAGCTGTTTTTT. As protein: CASSYRDWAGTGELFF.

This rearrangement joins TRBV29-1 to TRBJ2-3, with D unclear. Trimming left V 4 bases short and J 6 bases short, with 14 bases between. The CDR3 covers 13 residues. The germline V gene encodes CDR1 SQVTM and CDR2 ANQGSEA. The chain's CDR3 is CSVVPSGLDTQYF. CDR3 nucleotides: TGCAGCGTTGTTCCTAGTGGTTTGGATACGCAGTATTTT.

The chain uses TRBV6-5 and TRBJ1-3; no firm D call. Trimming pared 2 bases from V and 1 base from J, leaving 9 bases between. CDR3 length equals 15 residues. The germline V gene encodes CDR1 MNHEY and CDR2 SVGAGI. CDR3 DNA sequence: TGTGCCAGCAGTTACACGACGGGGTCTGGAAACACCATATATTTT. Its protein product is CASSYTTGSGNTIYF.

The gene calls are TRBV5-6 and TRBJ2-3; 10 nucleotides align to TRBD2. V was pared by 4 bases and J by 0 bases, with 5 bases of the junction left unmatched. Germline-derived CDR1 and CDR2 are SGHDT and YYEEEE. The CDR3 loop spans 16 amino acids. The CDR3 loop is CASSPWTSGSTDTQYF. The DNA for the CDR3 is TGTGCCAGCAGCCCGTGGACTAGCGGTAGCACAGATACGCAGTATTTT. Complete variable domain (other parts from reference TRBV5-6 and TRBJ2-3): DAGVTQSPTHLIKTRGQQVTLRCSPKSGHDTVSWYQQALGQGPQFIFQYYEEEERQRGNFPDRFSGHQFPNYSSELNVNALLLGDSALYLCASSPWTSGSTDTQYFGPGTRLTVL.

Regarding this clone: The CDR3 does not close with the conserved phenylalanine or tryptophan, likely indicating a read error. The DNA is left out, because the CDR3 cannot be placed on it with certainty; the CDR3 is given as TCRdb lists it. The chain employs TRBV21-1 and TRBJ2-7. TRBV21-1 is designated a pseudogene. The CDR3 length is 11 residues, termini included. The CDR3 protein is CASSKGKGCPL.

This chain joins TRBV28 and TRBJ2-4, with 7 bases that match TRBD1. Trimming cost V 3 bases and J 3 bases; bases outside gene matches: 8. The germline gives CDR1 MDHEN, CDR2 SYDVKM. The CDR3 sequence is 16 residues long. The CDR3 region has the DNA TGTGCCAGCAGTTTCTCGACAGGGATCGACAAAAACATTCAGTACTTC. It specifies CASSFSTGIDKNIQYF.

J is TRBJ1-4 and V is TRBV7-8, with D possibly matching TRBD1 (5 bases). The ends were cut back, 1 base at V and 4 bases at J, with 7 bases in the middle. Germline CDR1 and CDR2: SGHVS and FQNEAQ. This CDR3 region has 14 residues. CDR3 DNA sequence: TGTGCCAGCAGCTTAGGGGACCATAATGAAAAACTGTTTTTT. It translates to CASSLGDHNEKLFF.